Below, 16 T cell receptor beta chains from the same sample are listed, as sequenced in a study of CD8 T cells in ankylosing spondylitis. No cognate antigen is known for these TCRs. A single record per CDR3 protein comes from TCRdb applying MiXCR to the 5' RACE reads. The data hold more than 650,000 distinct CDR3 sequences, with roughly 12% observed a single time. Overall study results and limits: For ankylosing spondylitis blood, a TCR beta motif of 7 or 8 highly homologous variants appeared characteristic.

The sample was blood, either unsorted or a sorted T cell fraction (not recorded which). All receptors come from a male donor with ankylosing spondylitis.

J is TRBJ2-7 and V is TRBV18; D uncertain. The germline gives CDR1 KGHSH, CDR2 LQKENI. Trimming pared 1 base from V and 6 bases from J, leaving 10 bases between. The CDR3 is made up of 13 amino acids. The DNA for the CDR3 is TGTGCCAGCTCACCACGGCCAGTAGGCGAGCAGTACTTC. Amino acid sequence: CASSPRPVGEQYF.

This clonotype was found a few times. The rearrangement joins TRBV6-5 to TRBJ2-7; D gene uncertain. Trimming pared 0 bases from V and 0 bases from J, leaving 9 bases between. CDR1 is MNHEY, CDR2 SVGAGI, per germline. CDR3 length equals 15 residues. CDR3 residues: CASSYSDRASYEQYF. In DNA, the CDR3 is TGTGCCAGCAGTTACTCCGATCGGGCCTCCTACGAGCAGTACTTC.

Worth noting for this clonotype: Germline is not matched at one junction end, which may reflect a read error. This chain uses TRBV4-3 with TRBJ1-4, with D uncertain. Germline assignment: CDR1 LGHNA and CDR2 YSLEER. There are 12 residues in the CDR3. DNA for the CDR3: TGCGCCAGCAGCCAAGAGGGGATCCGGTTGTTTTTC. Its translation: CASSQEGIRLFF.

This clonotype was recorded at least ten times. This chain links TRBV29-1 with TRBJ2-7, with 7 bases aligning to TRBD1. The CDR3 runs to 13 residues. Germline CDR1 SQVTM, CDR2 ANQGSEA. V dropped 4 bases and J dropped 6; count of bases not matched to a gene: 9. The CDR3 nucleotides read TGCAGCGTTGGGGCCCTTACAGGGGTCGAGCAGTACTTC. Translated: CSVGALTGVEQYF.

V and J are TRBV20-1 and TRBJ1-4; unclear D gene. The germline V gene has CDR1 DFQATT and CDR2 SNEGSKA (reference sequence). The V and J ends lost 3 bases and 4 bases respectively, with 9 bases between them. This CDR3 is built from 13 residues. In DNA form, the CDR3 reads TGCAGTGCTAGTCTACAGCGTAATGAAAAACTGTTTTTT. This sequence encodes CSASLQRNEKLFF.

V and J are TRBV29-1 and TRBJ1-1, with 10 bases aligning to TRBD1. The V and J ends lost 4 bases and 0 bases, in that order; junction bases with no gene match: 5. CDR1 is SQVTM and CDR2 is ANQGSEA in the germline V gene. The CDR3 totals 15 residues. Written as DNA, the CDR3 is TGCAGCGTTGGCGGGGACAGGGGTTTGAACACTGAAGCTTTCTTT. It specifies CSVGGDRGLNTEAFF.

The V and J genes are TRBV5-1 and TRBJ2-5; maybe TRBD1 (7 bases). The CDR3 runs 14 residues. In germline, CDR1 is SGHRS, CDR2 YFSETQ. The ends were cut back, 1 base at V and 4 bases at J, with 11 bases in the middle. CDR3: CASSLSQGGETQYF. The CDR3 bases are TGCGCCAGCAGCTTGAGTCAGGGGGGAGAGACCCAGTACTTC.

This clonotype has just a few counts. The J gene is TRBJ2-3, the V gene TRBV4-2; D might be TRBD2 (6 bases). CDR1 is LGHNA and CDR2 is YNFKEQ in the germline V gene. V was clipped by 1 base and J by 0 bases, with 8 bases between them. The CDR3 contains 15 residues. The DNA for the CDR3 is TGTGCCAGCAGCCAAGCGGGGGAGAGCACAGATACGCAGTATTTT. This gives the protein CASSQAGESTDTQYF.

The CDR3 bases are TGTGCCAGCAACAACGGCGGGGCCTTTCCCTCTGGGGCCAACGTCCTGACTTTC. This sequence encodes CASNNGGAFPSGANVLTF. The chain joins TRBV6-2 or TRBV6-3 to TRBJ2-6, with TRBD2 as a possible D gene (6 bases). This CDR3 contains 18 residues. V lost 7 bases and J lost 0, with 19 bases in between. Germline V gives CDR1 MNHEY, CDR2 SVGEGT.

This clonotype was seen more than once but under ten times. The chain employs TRBV10-3 and TRBJ1-1; no clear D. Germline CDR1 and CDR2: ENHRY and SYGVKD. Between the trimmed V and J ends, which lost 6 bases and 1 base, there was a span of 15 bases. This CDR3 has 15 amino acids. The CDR3 is CAISGNGVGNTEAFF. In DNA, the CDR3 is TGTGCCATCAGCGGGAATGGGGTTGGGAACACTGAAGCTTTCTTT.

The chain couples TRBV27 to TRBJ2-3; tentatively, D is TRBD2 (6 bases). CDR1 MNHEY and CDR2 SMNVEV come from the germline V gene (reference sequence). V was shortened by 0 bases and J by 8 bases, with 12 bases between the two germline ends. This CDR3 spans 14 amino acids. CDR3 sequence: CASSLSRGSATQYF. CDR3 bases: TGTGCCAGCAGTTTATCGCGGGGAAGTGCTACGCAGTATTTT.

This clonotype was detected a few times. This chain links TRBV11-1 with TRBJ1-1; no definite D call. This CDR3 has 13 amino acids. With 6 bases removed from V and 4 bases from J, the gap between germline ends came to 12 bases. Germline CDR1 SGHAT, CDR2 FQDESV (reference sequence). CDR3 residues: CASSLTWATEAFF. The CDR3, as DNA: TGTGCCAGCAGTTTGACTTGGGCCACTGAAGCTTTCTTT.

This clonotype was recorded a few times. This rearrangement joins TRBV20-1 to TRBJ2-3; TRBD2 is a possible D gene (5 bases). V was pared by 7 bases and J by 1 base, with 15 bases between. The CDR3 spans 14 residues. In germline, CDR1 is DFQATT, CDR2 SNEGSKA (reference sequence). CDR3 bases: TGCAGTGTCAAGTATGCGGGTCGCACAGATACGCAGTATTTT. The encoded protein is CSVKYAGRTDTQYF.

The chain combines TRBV2 with TRBJ2-1, with a tentative D call TRBD1 (5 bases). From germline, CDR1 is SNHLY and CDR2 FYNNEI. V shed 4 bases and J shed 2 bases, with 12 bases lying between them. The CDR3 spans 15 residues. The CDR3: CASSGDRGPYNEQFF. Here the CDR3 DNA reads TGTGCCAGCAGTGGCGACAGAGGCCCCTACAATGAGCAGTTCTTC. The full variable domain, completed using reference TRBV2 and TRBJ2-1, is EPEVTQTPSHQVTQMGQEVILRCVPISNHLYFYWYRQILGQKVEFLVSFYNNEISEKSEIFDDQFSVERPDGSNFTLKIRSTKLEDSAMYFCASSGDRGPYNEQFFGPGTRLTVL.

This clonotype has more than one count but fewer than ten. The genes are TRBV6-5 and TRBJ1-5; no definite D call. This CDR3 is 14 amino acids long. V gave up 2 bases and J gave up 6 bases, with 11 bases separating them. Germline CDR1 reads MNHEY; CDR2 reads SVGAGI. The CDR3 here is CASSYTERGQPQHF. The CDR3 coding sequence is TGTGCCAGCAGTTACACCGAGCGTGGTCAGCCCCAGCATTTT.

This clonotype was seen more than once but under ten times. The rearrangement uses TRBV20-1 and TRBJ2-7; 9 nucleotides line up with TRBD2. Trimming took 1 base from V and 7 from J; bases not matched to a gene: 17. Per the germline V gene, CDR1 is DFQATT and CDR2 is SNEGSKA (reference sequence). The CDR3 loop spans 17 amino acids. CDR3 nucleotide sequence: TGCAGTGCTAGAGGTACTAGCGGGTCTTACGTTGAGGGGGAGCAGTACTTC. Amino acids: CSARGTSGSYVEGEQYF.